One sample yielded the 21 T cell receptor beta chains listed below, sequenced in a study of blood T cell repertoires in COVID-19. The assay was immunoSEQ multiplex PCR, and TCRdb's table has in-frame clones only and misses some. The data hold hundreds of thousands of clones, with about 83% observed a single time. Sequences were obtained from peripheral blood. The receptors were gathered from a woman aged 45-65 years who had recovered from COVID-19.

The chain carries TRBV7-2 and TRBJ2-3, with 12 bases matching TRBD2. V lost 8 bases to trimming and J lost 6 bases; unmatched junction nucleotides: 6. There are 14 residues in the CDR3. CDR1 is SGHTA, CDR2 FQGNSA, per germline. The CDR3 loop is CASHLAGGSDTQYF. CDR3 bases: TGTGCCAGCCACCTAGCGGGGGGGTCTGATACGCAGTATTTT.

The chain links TRBV11-2 to TRBJ1-2, with 7 nucleotides matching TRBD1. The CDR3 spans 16 residues. The V and J ends lost 4 bases and 5 bases, in that order; junction bases with no gene match: 13. Germline CDR1 SGHAT, CDR2 FQNNGV. This CDR3 is CASSSLRRDRLYGYTF. CDR3 in DNA: TGTGCCAGCAGCTCCCTAAGGAGGGACAGATTATATGGCTACACCTTC.

The rearrangement joins TRBV4-2 to TRBJ2-5; 7 bases match TRBD2. The germline CDR1 and CDR2 sequences are LGHNA and YNFKEQ. V was clipped by 1 base and J by 0 bases; unmatched bases: 2. There are 15 residues in the CDR3. The CDR3 DNA reads TGTGCCAGCAGCCAAGCGGGAGGTTACCAAGAGACCCAGTACTTC. As protein: CASSQAGGYQETQYF.

This clone came up many times. This sequence joins TRBV29-1 and TRBJ1-6, with TRBD1 matching 8 bases. CDR3 size: 13 residues. After removal of 6 bases from V and 7 bases from J, the junction contained 5 bases not matched to a gene. CDR1 and CDR2 from the germline V gene are SQVTM and ANQGSEA. CDR3 loop: CSVRGQENSPLHF. The CDR3 nucleotides read TGCAGCGTCCGGGGACAGGAGAATTCACCCCTCCACTTT.

This clone was detected a few times. V and J are TRBV27 and TRBJ1-2, with 8 positions matching TRBD1. CDR3 length: 13 residues. Germline V lookup: CDR1 MNHEY, CDR2 SMNVEV (reference sequence). V trimming: 4 bases; J trimming: 8 bases; junction bases outside the gene matches: 6. This CDR3 is CASSWGRGQGYTF. CDR3 DNA sequence: TGTGCCAGCAGTTGGGGCAGGGGGCAGGGCTACACCTTC.

The genes are TRBV30 and TRBJ2-2; tentatively, D is TRBD1 (7 bases). The V and J ends lost 3 bases and 2 bases respectively, with 19 bases between them. CDR1 and CDR2 from the germline V gene are GTSNPN and SVGIG (reference sequence). The CDR3 is 17 amino acids. The CDR3 spells CAWRTWAGGINTGELFF. The CDR3 DNA follows: TGTGCCTGGAGGACCTGGGCAGGGGGGATCAACACCGGGGAGCTGTTTTTT.

This clone was picked up one time. An end of the junction does not agree with germline; a read error may underlie this. The chain is built from TRBV24-1 and TRBJ2-2; 9 bases fit TRBD2. The germline CDR1 and CDR2 sequences are KGHDR and SFDVKD. The CDR3 sequence is 16 residues long. CDR3 region: CATSDSGLAGTGKLFF. The CDR3 DNA reads as TGTGCCACCAGTGACTCGGGTCTAGCGGGGACCGGGAAGCTGTTTTTT.

The chain recombines TRBV2 with TRBJ2-5; D call uncertain. Germline assignment: CDR1 SNHLY and CDR2 FYNNEI. V gave up 5 bases and J gave up 4 bases, with 8 bases separating them. This CDR3 spans 12 amino acids. CDR3 in DNA: TGTGCCAGCAGTACTATGAGAGAGACCCAGTACTTC. It specifies CASSTMRETQYF.

The chain employs TRBV28 and TRBJ2-3, with a weak D call TRBD1 (7 bases). V was shortened by 5 bases and J by 0 bases, with 27 bases between the two germline ends. The CDR3 totals 20 residues. Germline loops: CDR1 MDHEN, CDR2 SYDVKM. The CDR3, as DNA: TGTGCCAGCAGTCAATATTATGGAGGGGGCGCATCCTCTAGCACAGATACGCAGTATTTT. It encodes CASSQYYGGGASSSTDTQYF.

The chain uses TRBV4-1 and TRBJ2-3; TRBD2 agrees at 10 bases. CDR3 length: 16 amino acids. The germline gives CDR1 MGHRA, CDR2 YSYEKL. Trimming at V came to 4 bases and at J to 4 bases, leaving 8 bases not matched to a gene. In DNA, the CDR3 is TGCGCCAGCAGCCCCAAAGCGGGAGGGGCCCCAGATACGCAGTATTTT. Amino acid sequence: CASSPKAGGAPDTQYF.

V is TRBV19 and J is TRBJ1-4; D unresolved. Trimming took 6 bases from V and 0 from J, leaving 11 bases between them. Looked up from germline, CDR1 is LNHDA and CDR2 is SQIVND (reference sequence). CDR3 length: 15 residues. The CDR3 is CASSLPGATNEKLFF. CDR3 sequence (DNA): TGTGCCAGTAGCCTCCCGGGTGCAACTAATGAAAAACTGTTTTTT.

The J gene is TRBJ2-1, the V gene TRBV7-3, with D hard to call. Per the germline V gene, CDR1 is SGHTA and CDR2 is FQGTGA. The V end lost 2 bases, the J end lost 5 bases, and 22 bases lay between the germline ends. This CDR3 is built from 18 residues. The DNA of the CDR3 is TGTGCCAGCAGCTTAGAGATTGAACGGTTGGCTAGAAACAATGAGCAGTTCTTC. It specifies CASSLEIERLARNNEQFF. The full variable domain, in which reference TRBV7-3 and TRBJ2-1 provide the parts outside the CDR3, is GAGVSQTPSNKVTEKGKYVELRCDPISGHTALYWYRQSLGQGPEFLIYFQGTGAADDSGLPNDRFFAVRPEGSVSTLKIQRTERGDSAVYLCASSLEIERLARNNEQFFGPGTRLTVL.

This clone was counted between two and nine times. The chain has TRBV5-6 and TRBJ1-6; no definite D call. CDR1 and CDR2 from the germline V gene are SGHDT and YYEEEE. V lost 6 bases to trimming and J lost 7 bases, with 11 bases between them. This CDR3 spans 13 amino acids. As DNA, the CDR3 is TGTGCCAGCAACCCGGGGAGGAATTCACCCCTCCACTTT. Translating it yields CASNPGRNSPLHF.

V is TRBV18 and J is TRBJ1-2, with 8 nucleotides matching TRBD1. The V and J ends lost 4 bases and 0 bases, in that order; junction bases with no gene match: 4. Looked up from germline, CDR1 is KGHSH and CDR2 is LQKENI. This CDR3 is built from 15 residues. CDR3 sequence reads: CASSQGQGPNYGYTF. CDR3 nucleotide sequence: TGTGCCAGCTCACAAGGACAGGGCCCTAACTATGGCTACACCTTC.

The V call is TRBV5-5, the J call TRBJ2-3, with 7 bases aligning to TRBD2. CDR3 length: 16 residues. Germline V lookup: CDR1 SGHKS, CDR2 YYEKEE (reference sequence). V shed 1 base, J shed 0 bases, and the junction held 5 bases outside the gene matches. CDR3 sequence (DNA): TGTGCCAGCAGCTTGCGTTCTAGCGGTAGCACAGATACGCAGTATTTT. Translation: CASSLRSSGSTDTQYF.

V is TRBV18 and J is TRBJ1-2, with 7 positions matching TRBD1. J was trimmed by 0 bases and V by 3 bases; bases with no gene match: 4. The CDR3 runs to 15 residues. Per the germline V gene, CDR1 is KGHSH and CDR2 is LQKENI. The CDR3 region is CASSPQTGTNYGYTF. The CDR3 DNA sequence: TGTGCCAGCTCACCCCAGACAGGGACTAACTATGGCTACACCTTC.

The genes are TRBV29-1 and TRBJ1-6; 7 bases line up with TRBD1. From germline, CDR1 is SQVTM and CDR2 ANQGSEA. This CDR3 is built from 12 residues. V lost 4 bases, J lost 7 bases, and 1 base stayed unmatched. Written as DNA, the CDR3 is TGCAGCGTTGGACAGGGAAATTCACCCCTCCACTTT. This translates into CSVGQGNSPLHF.

This clone has more than one count but fewer than ten. The genes are TRBV2 and TRBJ1-5; D gene unclear. The CDR3 consists of 14 residues. The V and J ends lost 2 bases and 7 bases respectively, with 12 bases between them. CDR1 SNHLY and CDR2 FYNNEI come from the germline V gene. DNA for the CDR3: TGTGCCAGCAGTGAATCGGCCGGGGAACAGCCCCAGCATTTT. This gives the protein CASSESAGEQPQHF. Full variable domain (rest looked up from reference TRBV2 and TRBJ1-5): EPEVTQTPSHQVTQMGQEVILRCVPISNHLYFYWYRQILGQKVEFLVSFYNNEISEKSEIFDDQFSVERPDGSNFTLKIRSTKLEDSAMYFCASSESAGEQPQHFGDGTRLSIL.

V usage is TRBV10-3 and J usage is TRBJ2-5; 8 positions match TRBD1. The CDR3 loop spans 18 amino acids. V shed 0 bases and J 4 bases; nucleotides not matched to a gene: 13. Germline lookup yields CDR1 ENHRY and CDR2 SYGVKD. DNA of the CDR3: TGTGCCATCAGTGAGTCGAGGACGGACAGGGTCGTTTTAGAGACCCAGTACTTC. As protein: CAISESRTDRVVLETQYF.

V usage is TRBV4-3 and J usage is TRBJ1-1, with 9 bases that match TRBD1. In germline, CDR1 is LGHNA, CDR2 YSLEER. The CDR3 is made up of 14 amino acids. Unmatched junction bases numbered 11, after V lost 5 bases and J lost 10 bases. The DNA for the CDR3 is TGCGCCAGCAGCGTCGTTTCTGAGACAGGGGGAGCTTTCTTT. The encoded protein is CASSVVSETGGAFF.

V gene TRBV5-4 combines with J gene TRBJ2-7; 7 nucleotides line up with TRBD2. Germline V CDR1 and CDR2: SGHNT, YYREEE (reference sequence). CDR3 length: 14 residues. With V trimmed by 0 bases and J by 1 base, 1 base remained unmatched. The CDR3 loop reads CASSLASGSYEQYF. As DNA, the CDR3 is TGTGCCAGCAGCTTGGCTAGCGGTTCCTACGAGCAGTACTTC.